This T cell receptor beta chain was sequenced in a study of blood T cell repertoires in COVID-19. On the study more broadly: T cells, B-cell-depleted T cells, or PBMCs supplied cDNA or gDNA.

This CDR3 spans 14 amino acids. CDR1 and CDR2 from the germline V gene are SGHDT and YYEEEE. V was shortened by 6 bases and J by 9 bases, with 16 bases between the two germline ends. Under the authors' procedure: Nucleated cell counts were estimated from reference gene primer amplification. Profiled with immunoSEQ multiplex PCR; TCRdb holds only in-frame clones, not every one. V, J and clone size are taken as reported in that table, and D and trimming were inferred from the DNA itself. The sample holds roughly 67,000 clones; approximately 85% are singletons and the top ten take roughly 24%. This sequence was found in a man between 45 and 60 years old with acute or convalescent COVID-19. Sequenced material: peripheral blood. This chain links TRBV5-6 with TRBJ1-6; D possibly corresponds to TRBD1 (5 bases). The chain's CDR3 is CASTIGAPGSPLHF. For the CDR3, the DNA is TGTGCCAGCACCATTGGGGCCCCAGGTTCACCCCTCCACTTT.